The sequence of this TCR beta chain was determined in a study of PD-1 blockade in classical Hodgkin lymphoma. The CDR3 has 12 residues. In germline, CDR1 is SGDLS, CDR2 YYNGEE. Trimming took 0 bases from V and 4 from J, leaving 4 bases between them. Assay: immunoSEQ multiplex PCR; the TCRdb copy retains only in-frame clones and omits some. In the table there are some 84,000 clones, around nine tenths of which are singletons. With no exception, relapse followed autologous stem cell transplantation in all patients, and brentuximab vedotin exposure varied. The sample consisted of peripheral blood mononuclear cells (PBMCs), taken before the second cycle of nivolumab. The clonotype originates from a human donor with classical Hodgkin lymphoma. This sequence joins TRBV9 and TRBJ1-2; D is uncertain. CDR3 in amino acids: CASSVGFYGYTF. In DNA form, the CDR3 reads TGTGCCAGCAGCGTAGGATTCTATGGCTACACCTTC.